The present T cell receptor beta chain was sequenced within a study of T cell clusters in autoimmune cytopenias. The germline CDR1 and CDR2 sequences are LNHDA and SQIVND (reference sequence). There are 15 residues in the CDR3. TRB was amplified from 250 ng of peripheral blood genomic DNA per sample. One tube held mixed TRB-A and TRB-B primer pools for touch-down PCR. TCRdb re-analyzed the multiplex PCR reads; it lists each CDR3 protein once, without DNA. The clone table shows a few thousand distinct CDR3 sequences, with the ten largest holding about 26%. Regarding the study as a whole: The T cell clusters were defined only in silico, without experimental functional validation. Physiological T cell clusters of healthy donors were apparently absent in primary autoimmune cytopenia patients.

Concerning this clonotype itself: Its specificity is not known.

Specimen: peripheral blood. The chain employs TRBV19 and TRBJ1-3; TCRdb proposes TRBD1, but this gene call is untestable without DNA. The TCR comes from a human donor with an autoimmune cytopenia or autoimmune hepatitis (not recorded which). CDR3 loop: CASSMSGGAGNTIYF.